This T cell receptor (beta chain) was recorded in a study of Graves' ophthalmopathy and Graves' hyperthyroidism. CDR3 regions of TCR beta were amplified from RNA transcripts. A first-round RT-PCR used HTBI primers, followed by a second-round multiplex PCR. TCRdb analysed the multiplex PCR reads with MiXCR anew, one entry per CDR3 protein. The sample lists 1 million to 1.3 million distinct CDR3 sequences, less than 45% occurring once. Aged 18 to 65, hyperthyroidism patients had been newly diagnosed, with under 2 months' duration. Germline CDR1 is SGHTA and CDR2 is FQGNSA. There are 15 residues in the CDR3. V was trimmed by 6 bases and J by 1 base, leaving 15 bases between them.

Sequencing input: peripheral blood or thyroid tissue (not recorded which). This clonotype was obtained from an adult man with Graves' hyperthyroidism. V usage is TRBV7-2 and J usage is TRBJ1-1; D is ambiguous. CDR3 sequence reads: CASSSWPWRNTEAFF. The CDR3 nucleotides read TGTGCCAGCAGTTCCTGGCCCTGGCGGAACACTGAAGCTTTCTTT.